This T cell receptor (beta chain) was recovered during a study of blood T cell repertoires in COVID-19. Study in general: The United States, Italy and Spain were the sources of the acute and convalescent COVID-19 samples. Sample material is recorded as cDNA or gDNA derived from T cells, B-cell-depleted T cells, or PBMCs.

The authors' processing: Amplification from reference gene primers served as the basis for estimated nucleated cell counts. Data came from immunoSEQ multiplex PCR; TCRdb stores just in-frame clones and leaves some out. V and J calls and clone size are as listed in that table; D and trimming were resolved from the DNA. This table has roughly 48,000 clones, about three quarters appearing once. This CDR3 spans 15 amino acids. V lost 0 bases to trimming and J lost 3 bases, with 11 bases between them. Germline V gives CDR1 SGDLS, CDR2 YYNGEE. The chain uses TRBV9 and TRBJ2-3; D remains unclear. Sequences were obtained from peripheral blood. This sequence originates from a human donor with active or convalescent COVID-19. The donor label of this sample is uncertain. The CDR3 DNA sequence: TGTGCCAGCAGCGTAGCTGACACTGGAACAGATACGCAGTATTTT. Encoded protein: CASSVADTGTDTQYF.